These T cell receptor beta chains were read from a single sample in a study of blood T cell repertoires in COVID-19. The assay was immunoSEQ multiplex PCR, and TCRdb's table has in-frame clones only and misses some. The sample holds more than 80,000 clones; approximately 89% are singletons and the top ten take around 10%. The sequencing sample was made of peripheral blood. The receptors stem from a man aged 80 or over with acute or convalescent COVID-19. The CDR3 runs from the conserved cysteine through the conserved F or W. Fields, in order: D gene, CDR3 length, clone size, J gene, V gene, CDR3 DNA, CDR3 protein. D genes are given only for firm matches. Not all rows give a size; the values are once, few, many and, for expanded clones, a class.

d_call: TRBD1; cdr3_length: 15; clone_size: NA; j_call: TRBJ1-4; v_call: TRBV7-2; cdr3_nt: TGTGCCAGCAGCGGACAGGGGGCAACTAATGAAAAACTGTTTTTT; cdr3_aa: CASSGQGATNEKLFF
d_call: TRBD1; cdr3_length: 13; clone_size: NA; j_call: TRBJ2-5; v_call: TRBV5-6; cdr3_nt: TGTGCCAGCAGCCCCGGACAGGCGGAGACCCAGTACTTC; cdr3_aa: CASSPGQAETQYF
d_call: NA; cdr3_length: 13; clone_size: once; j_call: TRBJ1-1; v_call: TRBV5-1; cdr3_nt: TGCGCCAGCAGCTCCGTTATTAACAGTGTAGCTTTCTTT; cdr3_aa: CASSSVINSVAFF
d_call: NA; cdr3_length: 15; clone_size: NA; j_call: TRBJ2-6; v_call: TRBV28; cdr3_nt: TGTGCCAGCAGTTTAATAGCCTCTGGGGCCAACGTCCTGACTTTC; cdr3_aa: CASSLIASGANVLTF
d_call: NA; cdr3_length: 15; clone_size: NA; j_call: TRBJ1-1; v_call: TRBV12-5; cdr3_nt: TGTGCTAGTGCTGTACGCTGGGCAGTGAACACTGAAGCTTTCTTT; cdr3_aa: CASAVRWAVNTEAFF
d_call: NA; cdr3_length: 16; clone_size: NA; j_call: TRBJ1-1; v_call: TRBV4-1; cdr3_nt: TGCGCCAGCAGCCAAGGGCCAGGGTCGGGTTGGACTGAAGCTTTCTTT; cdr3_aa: CASSQGPGSGWTEAFF
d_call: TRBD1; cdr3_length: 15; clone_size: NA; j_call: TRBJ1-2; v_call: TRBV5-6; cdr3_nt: TGTGCCAGCAGCTGGGGACAGGCCCCCTTCGTAGGCTACACCTTC; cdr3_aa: CASSWGQAPFVGYTF
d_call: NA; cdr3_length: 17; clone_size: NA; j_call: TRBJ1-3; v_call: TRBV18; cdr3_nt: TGTGCCAGCTCACCTTTACTACAGGTGTACTCTGGAAACACCATATATTTT; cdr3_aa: CASSPLLQVYSGNTIYF
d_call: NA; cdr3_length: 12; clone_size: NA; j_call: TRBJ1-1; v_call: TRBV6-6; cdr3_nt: TGTGCCAGCAGTTCACCGCGCGGGGAAGCTTTCTTT; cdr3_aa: CASSSPRGEAFF
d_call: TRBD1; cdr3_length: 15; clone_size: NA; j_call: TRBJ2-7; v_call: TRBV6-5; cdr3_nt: TGTGCCAGCAGTTTGGGACAGGGGCCTTCCTACGAGCAGTACTTC; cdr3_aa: CASSLGQGPSYEQYF
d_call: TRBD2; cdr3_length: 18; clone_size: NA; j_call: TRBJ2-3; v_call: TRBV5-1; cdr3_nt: TGCGCCAGCAGCTTGGCCGGTCTAGCGGGAGTTGGCCCAGATACGCAGTATTTT; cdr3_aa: CASSLAGLAGVGPDTQYF
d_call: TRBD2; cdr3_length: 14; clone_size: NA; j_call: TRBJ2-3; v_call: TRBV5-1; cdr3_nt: TGCGCCAGCGCCGGGCTAGCGGGCACAGATACGCAGTATTTT; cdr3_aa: CASAGLAGTDTQYF
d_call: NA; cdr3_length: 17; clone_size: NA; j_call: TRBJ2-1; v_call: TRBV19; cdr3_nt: TGTGCCAGTAGTATAAATGGTCCAGGGTTCAACAACAATGAGCAGTTCTTC; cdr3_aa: CASSINGPGFNNNEQFF
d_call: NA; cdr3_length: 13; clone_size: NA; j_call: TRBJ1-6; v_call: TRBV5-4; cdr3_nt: TGTGCCAGCAGCTTGGAGTCTAGTTCACCCCTCCACTTT; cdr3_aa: CASSLESSSPLHF
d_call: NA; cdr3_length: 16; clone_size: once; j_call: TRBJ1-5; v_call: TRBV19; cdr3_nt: TGTGCCAGTAGTATCGGGGGGGGGATTCGGAATCAGCCCCAGCATTTT; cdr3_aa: CASSIGGGIRNQPQHF
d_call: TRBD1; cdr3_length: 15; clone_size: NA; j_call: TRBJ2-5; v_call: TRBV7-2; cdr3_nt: TGTGCCAGCAGTCAACAGGGGACCCTACAAGAGACCCAGTACTTC; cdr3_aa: CASSQQGTLQETQYF
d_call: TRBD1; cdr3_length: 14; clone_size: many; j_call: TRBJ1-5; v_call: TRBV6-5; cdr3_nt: TGTGCCAGCAGACTCCGACAGGGCGGACAGCCCCAGCATTTT; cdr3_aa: CASRLRQGGQPQHF
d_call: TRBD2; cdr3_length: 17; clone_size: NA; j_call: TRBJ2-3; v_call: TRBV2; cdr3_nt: TGTGCCAGCGGGGGTACAGTGTATGCGGGAGGGGGAGATACGCAGTATTTT; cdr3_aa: CASGGTVYAGGGDTQYF
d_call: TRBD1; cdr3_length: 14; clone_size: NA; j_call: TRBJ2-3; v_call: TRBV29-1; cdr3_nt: TGCAGCGTCAAAGACAGGGGGCCCACAGATACGCAGTATTTT; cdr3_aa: CSVKDRGPTDTQYF
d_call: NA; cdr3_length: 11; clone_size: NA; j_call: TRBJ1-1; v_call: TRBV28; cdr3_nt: TGTGCCAGCAGTTTGCGAGGGGAAGCTTTCTTT; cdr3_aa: CASSLRGEAFF
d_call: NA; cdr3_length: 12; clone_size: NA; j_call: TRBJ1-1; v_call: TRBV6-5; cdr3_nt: TGTGCCAGCTCCCCCTCTACGACTGAAGCTTTCTTT; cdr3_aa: CASSPSTTEAFF
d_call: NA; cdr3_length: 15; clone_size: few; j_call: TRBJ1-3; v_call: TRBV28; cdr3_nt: TGTGCCAGCAGTTTGGGGAGAACCTCTGGAAACACCATATATTTT; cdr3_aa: CASSLGRTSGNTIYF